Following are 8 T cell receptor beta chains from one sample sequenced in a study of T cells after yellow fever vaccination (dated by TCRdb to 2018 to 2020). Preparation of the library involved 5' RACE. TCRdb names Illumina NovaSeq 6000 as the instrument used. TCRdb handled the public reads itself, with Q25 trimming in fastp and clone calling in MiXCR, and kept productive beta chains. Rows with one shared CDR3 protein collapse into an entry with the most common genes and DNA. Across this sample there are 310,000 or so distinct CDR3 sequences, with 3.6% seen only once. Around 20% of the sample rests with the top ten. The sample's treatment or condition label, decoded: live attenuated yellow fever vaccine strain. Specimen: PBMCs, collected on the day of the yellow fever booster vaccination. All receptors derive from a man aged 18 to 30 who received the YFV17D yellow fever vaccine.

This clonotype was observed a few times. V usage is TRBV2 and J usage is TRBJ1-5; D perhaps matches TRBD1 (5 bases). Trimming stripped 6 bases from V and 0 bases from J, with 12 bases between. The germline gives CDR1 SNHLY, CDR2 FYNNEI. The CDR3 totals 15 residues. The DNA for the CDR3 is TGTGCCAGCAGCGCGGGGGTTTATAGCAATCAGCCCCAGCATTTT. Its protein product is CASSAGVYSNQPQHF.

At least ten counts were recorded for this clonotype. The chain has TRBV12-3 or TRBV12-4 and TRBJ2-7, with D hard to call. The V gene lost 5 bases and the J gene lost 4 bases, with 9 bases spanning the gap. The CDR3 is 12 residues long. The CDR3 DNA sequence: TGTGCCAGCAGTCCAACGGGTTACGAGCAGTACGTC. Translation: CASSPTGYEQYV.

This clonotype was detected ten times or more. As DNA, the CDR3 is TGTGCCAGCAGTTCCCTCCGACAGGGTAGCAATCAGCCCCAGCATTTT. It yields the protein CASSSLRQGSNQPQHF. The genes are TRBV28 and TRBJ1-5; 7 bases are a match to TRBD1. Germline assignment: CDR1 MDHEN and CDR2 SYDVKM. Trimming cost V 4 bases and J 0 bases; bases outside gene matches: 6. The CDR3 sequence is 16 residues long.

The chain is built from TRBV5-4 and TRBJ2-1; D gene ambiguous. The CDR3 extends over 12 amino acids. V was pared by 1 base and J by 7 bases, with 6 bases between. Germline CDR1 and CDR2: SGHNT and YYREEE (reference sequence). This CDR3 reads CASSLPLNEQFF. The CDR3 DNA follows: TGTGCCAGCAGCTTGCCACTGAATGAGCAGTTCTTC.

This sequence joins TRBV5-4 and TRBJ2-4; 9 bases agree with TRBD1. Germline V CDR1 and CDR2: SGHNT, YYREEE (reference sequence). The CDR3 is made up of 16 amino acids. V lost 4 bases, J lost 5 bases, and 10 bases stayed unmatched. The CDR3: CASSRGGQGPQNIQYF. DNA of the CDR3: TGTGCCAGCAGCCGAGGGGGACAGGGACCCCAAAACATTCAGTACTTC.

The chain uses TRBV12-3 or TRBV12-4 and TRBJ1-2; 7 positions agree with TRBD1. The CDR3 extends over 13 amino acids. The trim removed 3 bases at V and 8 bases at J, leaving 6 bases unmatched. CDR3 amino acids: CASSFTDRVGYTF. The CDR3 region has the DNA TGTGCCAGCAGTTTCACTGACAGGGTGGGCTACACCTTC.

In its sample, this clonotype was seen a few times. The chain has TRBV27 and TRBJ2-7; weak D call: TRBD2 (5 bases). CDR1 and CDR2 (germline): MNHEY, SMNVEV (reference sequence). V was clipped by 5 bases and J by 4 bases, with 15 bases between them. The CDR3 contains 14 residues. Here the CDR3 reads CASSPTERIYEQYV. The CDR3 bases are TGTGCCAGCAGTCCTACAGAGCGGATTTACGAGCAGTACGTC.

This clonotype has a count of ten or more. The rearrangement uses TRBV6-5 and TRBJ1-2, with D uncertain. This CDR3 is 13 amino acids long. Per the germline V gene, CDR1 is MNHEY and CDR2 is SVGAGI. V lost 2 bases and J lost 4, with 8 bases in between. In nucleotides, the CDR3 is TGTGCCAGCAGTTACCGTTCTGCCTATGGCTACACCTTC. Its translation is CASSYRSAYGYTF.